The rows below give T cell receptor beta chains drawn from one sample of a study of early T cells in non-severe SARS-CoV-2 infection. TCRdb called the 5' RACE reads again in MiXCR, with one record for every CDR3 protein. The table includes tens of thousands of distinct CDR3 sequences, roughly 6% detected once. Sample: whole blood. These TCRs come from an adult who was a healthcare worker with PCR-confirmed SARS-CoV-2 infection or an uninfected control (not recorded which). CDR3s include the opening cysteine and the closing phenylalanine or tryptophan. D genes are given only for firm matches. Rows may omit the clone size; those that give it use once, few, many or a size class.

j_call	clone_size	v_call	d_call	cdr3_nt	cdr3_aa
TRBJ1-5	NA	TRBV7-9	TRBD1	TGTGCCAGCAGCCTCGGGACAGATAGCAATCAGCCCCAGCATTTT	CASSLGTDSNQPQHF
TRBJ2-1	NA	TRBV2	TRBD2	TGTGCCAGCAGTGAAAAGTCACGGGGACTAGCGCGCAATGAGCAGTTCTTC	CASSEKSRGLARNEQFF
TRBJ2-5	many	TRBV19	NA	TGTGCCAGTAGTATAACCGGGAGAGAGACCCAGTACTTC	CASSITGRETQYF
TRBJ2-7	NA	TRBV7-2	TRBD1	TGTGCCAGCAGCTTAGCCCCACAGGGGGCCTACGAGCAGTACTTC	CASSLAPQGAYEQYF
TRBJ2-1	many	TRBV4-1	NA	TGCGCCAGCAGCCAAGCACAGGGCGAGTTTTATGAGCAGTTCTTC	CASSQAQGEFYEQFF
TRBJ1-5	few	TRBV7-2	NA	TGTGCCAGCAGCTTAGGCAGCAGGGTCATTCAGCCCCAGCATTTT	CASSLGSRVIQPQHF
TRBJ2-4	NA	TRBV19	NA	TGTGCCAGTAGAAGCTCGGCGAGCAAAAACATTCAGTACTTC	CASRSSASKNIQYF
TRBJ1-5	many	TRBV7-2	NA	TGTGCCAGCAGCTTACAAGGAAATCAGCCCCAGCATTTT	CASSLQGNQPQHF
TRBJ1-1	few	TRBV5-1	TRBD1	TGCGCCAGCAGCTTGGGAGGAGGACAGGGGGCGCGAAAAGCTTTCTTT	CASSLGGGQGARKAFF
TRBJ1-1	few	TRBV29-1	NA	TGCAGCGTTGATATGGGGGGGACTGAAGCTTTCTTT	CSVDMGGTEAFF
TRBJ1-2	few	TRBV5-1	TRBD1	TGCGCCAGCAGCACCAGGACAGGGGACTATGGCTACACCTTC	CASSTRTGDYGYTF
TRBJ2-2	few	TRBV6-4	NA	TGTGCCAGCAGTGACTTCTCTTCAGCCACCGGGGAGCTGTTTTTT	CASSDFSSATGELFF
TRBJ1-5	many	TRBV7-9	TRBD1	TGTGCCAGCAGCTTATTAGGCGCAGGGGGAAGCAATCAGCCCCAGCATTTT	CASSLLGAGGSNQPQHF
TRBJ1-2	NA	TRBV28	NA	TGTGCCAGCAGTTTATCGGGCCGAACCTATGGCTACACCTTC	CASSLSGRTYGYTF
TRBJ2-7	many	TRBV7-9	NA	TGTGCCAGCAGCCCCTTGAGGGGAGAAAGCTCCTACGAGCAGTACTTC	CASSPLRGESSYEQYF
TRBJ1-1	few	TRBV14	NA	TGTGCCAGCAGCCAATTGGTTGGCACTGAAGCTTTCTTT	CASSQLVGTEAFF
TRBJ1-3	many	TRBV12-3/TRBV12-4	TRBD1	TGTGCCAGCAGGGGGACAGGGATTGGAAACACCATATATTTT	CASRGTGIGNTIYF
TRBJ2-4	many	TRBV5-4	TRBD1	TGTGCCAGCAGCTTGTGGGGACAGGGACACATTCAGTACTTC	CASSLWGQGHIQYF